The 16 T cell receptor beta chains in this list originate from one sample, sequenced in a study of shared clonotypes between healthy human individuals. Some clones are missing from TCRdb's copy, which holds only in-frame ones; the method was immunoSEQ multiplex PCR. The data contain about 2.4 million clones, 90% to 95% of them singletons. The sample taken for sequencing was naive CD4+ T cells from PBMCs. As for subset: CD45RA+ positively selected. Source of these receptors: a young man in good health. Some clones in this sample may be carry-over from other donors' samples.

The chain recombines TRBV25-1 with TRBJ2-7; weak D call: TRBD1 (6 bases). The CDR3 runs to 14 residues. Germline CDR1 and CDR2: MGHDK and SYGVNS. Trimming removed 5 bases at V and 0 bases at J, with 11 bases between. This CDR3 reads CASSTQTGSYEQYF. The CDR3 region has the DNA TGTGCCAGCAGTACTCAGACAGGCTCCTACGAGCAGTACTTC.

The V gene is TRBV5-4, the J gene TRBJ2-2; D unresolved. Germline CDR1 SGHNT, CDR2 YYREEE (reference sequence). The CDR3 runs 14 residues. Trimming stripped 0 bases from V and 6 bases from J, with 9 bases between. The CDR3 region is CASSLARAAGELFF. The CDR3, as DNA: TGTGCCAGCAGCTTGGCAAGGGCCGCCGGGGAGCTGTTTTTT. Full variable domain (missing parts from reference TRBV5-4 and TRBJ2-2): ETGVTQSPTHLIKTRGQQVTLRCSSQSGHNTVSWYQQALGQGPQFIFQYYREEENGRGNFPPRFSGLQFPNYSSELNVNALELDDSALYLCASSLARAAGELFFGEGSRLTVL.

The chain carries TRBV6-5 and TRBJ2-2; D is undetermined. CDR3 length: 15 amino acids. CDR1 and CDR2 (germline): MNHEY, SVGAGI. Trimming took off 6 bases at V and 6 bases at J, with 17 bases between the two ends. CDR3 residues: CASRPGLHDPGELFF. CDR3 DNA: TGTGCCAGCAGACCGGGCCTGCACGACCCCGGGGAGCTGTTTTTT.

This rearrangement joins TRBV5-1 to TRBJ1-1; no firm D call. V dropped 0 bases and J dropped 5 bases, with 14 bases sitting between them. Germline assignment: CDR1 SGHRS and CDR2 YFSETQ. The CDR3 covers 15 residues. The CDR3 spells CASSLDLREGTEAFF. The CDR3 DNA follows: TGCGCCAGCAGCTTGGACCTGAGGGAAGGGACTGAAGCTTTCTTT.

The V and J genes are TRBV28 and TRBJ2-7, with D unresolved. The CDR3 covers 13 residues. CDR1 is MDHEN and CDR2 is SYDVKM in the germline V gene. The V end lost 2 bases, the J end lost 5 bases, and 10 bases lay between the germline ends. As DNA, the CDR3 is TGTGCCAGCAGTTTACCGGTTCCCAACGAGCAGTACTTC. It encodes CASSLPVPNEQYF.

Details on this clone: The same CDR3 can be traced to other DNA sequences in this sample. V usage is TRBV18 and J usage is TRBJ2-1; 10 nucleotides align to TRBD2. This CDR3 spans 15 amino acids. V lost 3 bases, J lost 6 bases, and 5 bases stayed unmatched. Germline V gene lookup returns CDR1 KGHSH and CDR2 LQKENI. CDR3 bases: TGTGCCAGCTCACCGTTAGCGGGAGGTCTCAATGAGCAGTTCTTC. It codes for CASSPLAGGLNEQFF.

The chain employs TRBV5-1 and TRBJ2-1; D is unresolved. The V end lost 0 bases, the J end lost 4 bases, and 14 bases lay between the germline ends. This CDR3 comprises 16 residues. The germline CDR1 and CDR2 sequences are SGHRS and YFSETQ. The CDR3 reads CASSLGAGSFYNEQFF. CDR3 bases: TGCGCCAGCAGCTTGGGGGCAGGCTCTTTTTACAATGAGCAGTTCTTC.

The chain combines TRBV27 with TRBJ2-5; D is undetermined. V lost 1 base and J lost 5, with 17 bases in between. Germline loops: CDR1 MNHEY, CDR2 SMNVEV (reference sequence). CDR3 size: 16 residues. This CDR3 is CASSLLPGAGGETQYF. As DNA, the CDR3 is TGTGCCAGCAGTTTATTGCCAGGCGCCGGTGGTGAGACCCAGTACTTC.

V usage is TRBV7-2 and J usage is TRBJ1-1; 7 bases fit TRBD1. V was clipped by 4 bases and J by 2 bases; unmatched bases: 7. CDR1 SGHTA and CDR2 FQGNSA come from the germline V gene. The CDR3 is 15 amino acids. The CDR3 reads CASSSTRDRNTEAFF. The CDR3 DNA is TGTGCCAGCAGCTCAACCCGGGACAGAAACACTGAAGCTTTCTTT.

The rearrangement joins TRBV28 to TRBJ1-2; D is perhaps TRBD1 (6 bases). The CDR3 covers 17 residues. Between the trimmed V and J ends, which lost 4 bases and 0 bases, there was a span of 18 bases. Germline CDR1 is MDHEN and CDR2 is SYDVKM. The CDR3 reads CASSSPSTQGTNYGYTF. The CDR3 coding sequence is TGTGCCAGCAGTTCCCCATCCACACAGGGTACTAACTATGGCTACACCTTC.

Note on this clone: In the same sample, other DNA sequences code for this CDR3. This chain connects TRBV27 to TRBJ2-7, with TRBD2 matching over 8 bases. The junction had 4 bases not matched to a gene; V was cut back by 5 bases and J by 1 base. The CDR3 has 14 residues. The germline V gene encodes CDR1 MNHEY and CDR2 SMNVEV (reference sequence). The CDR3 DNA is TGTGCCAGCAGTAGTACTAGCGGATCCTACGAGCAGTACTTC. This translates into CASSSTSGSYEQYF.

This clone showed up just once. The V gene is TRBV25-1, the J gene TRBJ2-7, with D unclear. CDR3 length: 14 residues. CDR1 and CDR2 from the germline V gene are MGHDK and SYGVNS. Trimming cost V 3 bases and J 4 bases, with 13 bases left between them. The CDR3 here is CASSDPTLGYEQYF. The DNA for the CDR3 is TGTGCCAGCAGTGATCCGACGTTGGGATACGAGCAGTACTTC.

This chain joins TRBV6-4 and TRBJ1-1; 9 bases align to TRBD1. Germline assignment: CDR1 MRHNA and CDR2 SNTAGT. The CDR3 has 20 amino acids. Losses at the gene ends were 4 bases for V and 1 base for J; bases not matched to a gene: 19. The DNA of the CDR3 is TGTGCCAGCAGTGCGGGACAGGGAGTCTCTGGGGGTCAAGAGAACACTGAAGCTTTCTTT. It translates to CASSAGQGVSGGQENTEAFF.

This sequence joins TRBV6-1 and TRBJ2-3; TRBD1 matches at 7 bases. V trimming: 8 bases; J trimming: 4 bases; junction bases outside the gene matches: 12. The CDR3 totals 15 residues. The germline V gene encodes CDR1 MNHNS and CDR2 SASEGT. The CDR3 region has the DNA TGTGCCAGCGATTTGGGACAGCTGGATGCAGATACGCAGTATTTT. Its translation is CASDLGQLDADTQYF.

CDR3 sequence (DNA): TGTGCCAGCGCGACAGGCGCCTATAGCAATCAGCCCCAGCATTTT. This translates into CASATGAYSNQPQHF. The rearrangement uses TRBV28 and TRBJ1-5; weak D call: TRBD1 (6 bases). The CDR3 runs to 15 residues. Trimming left V 8 bases short and J 0 bases short, with 14 bases between. Per the germline V gene, CDR1 is MDHEN and CDR2 is SYDVKM. Variable domain in full (rest from reference TRBV28 and TRBJ1-5): DVKVTQSSRYLVKRTGEKVFLECVQDMDHENMFWYRQDPGLGLRLIYFSYDVKMKEKGDIPEGYSVSREKKERFSLILESASTNQTSMYLCASATGAYSNQPQHFGDGTRLSIL.

The chain joins TRBV19 to TRBJ1-2; D call uncertain. The germline V gene encodes CDR1 LNHDA and CDR2 SQIVND (reference sequence). V lost 6 bases and J lost 2, with 16 bases in between. The CDR3 is 15 residues long. CDR3 sequence: CASSNPGGSNYGYTF. DNA for the CDR3: TGTGCCAGTAGCAACCCGGGAGGCAGCAACTATGGCTACACCTTC.